These T cell receptor beta chains were read from a single sample in a study of control samples from healthy donors and cancer patients. The assay was immunoSEQ multiplex PCR, and TCRdb's table has in-frame clones only and misses some. The repertoire holds about 79,000 clones, with over 85% as singletons. The sample taken for sequencing was PBMCs. These TCRs come from a woman aged 40 to 55 with lung cancer. The CDR3 runs from the conserved cysteine through the conserved F or W. Each record gives: V gene, J gene, D gene, clone size, CDR3 DNA, CDR3 protein. A D gene is named only where the DNA matches it firmly. A clone size is listed for some rows: how often the clone was seen (once, few, many), or a class if it is expanded.

TRBV19	TRBJ2-5	-	-	TGTGCCAGTAGTGGGATGGGGGGGGCTTGGGAGACCCAGTACTTC	CASSGMGGAWETQYF
TRBV28	TRBJ2-7	-	-	TGTGCCAGCAGTTCTATATCAGGTAGAGGAAGCCCCTACGAGCAGTACTTC	CASSSISGRGSPYEQYF
TRBV10-3	TRBJ1-2	-	-	TGTGCCATCAGTGAGTCGTGGGGGCTCAGCTATGGCTACACCTTC	CAISESWGLSYGYTF
TRBV24-1	TRBJ2-3	TRBD2	-	TGTGCCACCAGCCGGACGGGGGGGTCCCCCACAGATACGCAGTATTTT	CATSRTGGSPTDTQYF
TRBV30	TRBJ1-3	TRBD1	-	TGTGCCTGGACCGGGACAGGTGGAAACACCATATATTTT	CAWTGTGGNTIYF
TRBV7-8	TRBJ1-3	-	-	TGTGCCAGCAGCTTAGTTCAAGGGGGGGCCTCTGGAAACACCATATATTTT	CASSLVQGGASGNTIYF
TRBV9	TRBJ1-3	-	-	TGTGCCAGCAGGGGCCTTTCTGGAAACACCATATATTTT	CASRGLSGNTIYF
TRBV18	TRBJ1-2	TRBD1	-	TGTGCCAGCTCACCATCCCGGGACAGGGGGTACTATGGCTACACCTTC	CASSPSRDRGYYGYTF
TRBV2	TRBJ1-2	TRBD1	-	TGTGCCAGCACCCTGCTTCAGGGGGGCGCACGGGCGGGCGGCTACACCTTC	CASTLLQGGARAGGYTF
TRBV3-1/TRBV3-2	TRBJ1-3	-	-	TGTGCCAGCAGCCCCGGTGGGAGGGCTGGAAACACCATATATTTT	CASSPGGRAGNTIYF
TRBV28	TRBJ1-6	-	-	TGTGCCAGCAGTTTGAGGCAGGGGATATCACCCCTCCACTTT	CASSLRQGISPLHF
TRBV5-5	TRBJ1-1	-	-	TGTGCCACCACAAGGGGAATGTTGAACACTGAAGCTTTCTTT	CATTRGMLNTEAFF
TRBV11-3	TRBJ2-1	-	-	TGTGCCAGCAGCTTATCCGGATCCTACAATGAGCAGTTCTTC	CASSLSGSYNEQFF
TRBV4-2	TRBJ1-2	TRBD1	-	TGTGCCAGCAGCCAAGACAGGGGGAACTATGGCTACACCTTC	CASSQDRGNYGYTF
TRBV5-1	TRBJ1-2	TRBD1	-	TGCGCCAGCAGCTTGGGGGGCAGGGGGGCAAGTGGTGGCTACACCTTC	CASSLGGRGASGGYTF
TRBV11-2	TRBJ2-2	-	-	TGTGCCAGCAGCCAAGAAGACTGGACCGGGGAGCTGTTTTTT	CASSQEDWTGELFF
TRBV19	TRBJ1-1	-	once	TGTGCCAGTAGCGTCACCGGTACGAACACTGAAGCTTTCTTT	CASSVTGTNTEAFF
TRBV5-1	TRBJ1-2	-	-	TGCGCCAGCAGCTTTTCGGAGGACAGATATGGCTACACCTTC	CASSFSEDRYGYTF
TRBV19	TRBJ1-1	-	-	TGTGCCAGTAGCTTTGTGAACACTGAAGCTTTCTTT	CASSFVNTEAFF
TRBV27	TRBJ2-7	-	-	TGTGCCAGCAGTTTAAAGGGATACACCTACGAGCAGTACTTC	CASSLKGYTYEQYF
TRBV28	TRBJ1-4	TRBD1	-	TGTGCCAGCAGTTTATTCCTCCGGGACAGGCTTAATGAAAAACTGTTTTTT	CASSLFLRDRLNEKLFF
TRBV10-3	TRBJ2-5	TRBD2	-	TGTGCCACGGGGGGGGACCTTCAAGAGACCCAGTACTTC	CATGGDLQETQYF
TRBV5-1	TRBJ2-7	-	-	TGCGCCAGCAGCTTGGCGGGGCTTTCCTACGAGCAGTACTTC	CASSLAGLSYEQYF
TRBV3-1/TRBV3-2	TRBJ1-2	TRBD1	-	TGTGCCAGCAGCCAAGCGCGGACAGGATTGAACGGCTACACCTTC	CASSQARTGLNGYTF
TRBV5-1	TRBJ2-2	TRBD2	-	TGCGCCAGCAGCCCTGGGACTAGCGGGGGGAACACCGGGGAGCTGTTTTTT	CASSPGTSGGNTGELFF
TRBV19	TRBJ2-7	-	-	TGTGCCAGTAGTCGGCGGGACGAGCAGTACTTC	CASSRRDEQYF
TRBV4-2	TRBJ2-3	-	-	TGTGCCAGCAGCGACCCGGGGGGCCAAACAGATACGCAGTATTTT	CASSDPGGQTDTQYF
TRBV10-3	TRBJ1-1	TRBD1	-	TGTGCCATCAGTGAGTCCTATCCAACAGGGGACACTGAAGCTTTCTTT	CAISESYPTGDTEAFF
TRBV5-1	TRBJ1-2	-	-	TGCGCCAGCAGCTTGGAGGGGGATGGCTACACCTTC	CASSLEGDGYTF
TRBV18	TRBJ1-2	TRBD1	-	TGTGCCAGCTCACCCGCGGGACAGTCTAACTATGGCTACACCTTC	CASSPAGQSNYGYTF
TRBV6-5	TRBJ2-2	TRBD1	-	TGTGCCAGCAGCACCGGACAGGCGAACACCGGGGAGCTGTTTTTT	CASSTGQANTGELFF
TRBV30	TRBJ1-2	-	-	TGTGCCTGGAAAACAGGTCTCCTGACCCGCGGCTACACCTTC	CAWKTGLLTRGYTF
TRBV5-4	TRBJ2-1	-	-	TGTGCCAGCAGCTTGGTCCGGAAAAATGAGCAGTTCTTC	CASSLVRKNEQFF
TRBV4-2	TRBJ2-2	-	-	TGTGCCAGCAGCCAAGAGGACTCGTACACCGGGGAGCTGTTTTTT	CASSQEDSYTGELFF
TRBV6-5	TRBJ1-3	-	once	TGTGCCAGCAGTTTAGGGAGGAGCTCTGGAAACACCATATATTTT	CASSLGRSSGNTIYF
TRBV29-1	TRBJ1-1	-	-	TGCAGCGTTGCAGGGACTGAAGCTTTCTTT	CSVAGTEAFF
TRBV12-3/TRBV12-4	TRBJ1-5	-	-	TGTGCCAGCAGTTTGTCGAGCAATCAGCCCCAGCATTTT	CASSLSSNQPQHF
TRBV3-1/TRBV3-2	TRBJ1-4	-	-	TGTGCCAGCAGCCAACCCGGGAAGGGGGATGAAAAACTGTTTTTT	CASSQPGKGDEKLFF
TRBV29-1	TRBJ2-3	-	-	TGCAGCGTTGACGTCCGCCGGGTCACAGATACGCAGTATTTT	CSVDVRRVTDTQYF
TRBV4-2	TRBJ1-2	-	-	TGTGCCAGCAGCCAAGATTATGGCTACACCTTC	CASSQDYGYTF
TRBV7-2	TRBJ1-1	-	-	TGTGCCAGCAGTCTCGACAGAAACACTGAAGCTTTCTTT	CASSLDRNTEAFF
TRBV2	TRBJ1-4	TRBD1	-	TGTGCCAGCACAGGGGGCGATTATGAAAAACTGTTTTTT	CASTGGDYEKLFF
TRBV19	TRBJ1-1	-	-	TGTGCCAGTTTGCACAGGGCCCCCATGAACACTGAAGCTTTCTTT	CASLHRAPMNTEAFF
TRBV27	TRBJ2-1	TRBD1	-	TGTGCCAGCAGTTTATGGCAGGGGGCGAATGAGCAGTTCTTC	CASSLWQGANEQFF
TRBV7-3	TRBJ2-7	TRBD2	-	TGTGCCAGCAGCTTAAGGGGCCCGACTAGCGGGGGAGGCGAGCAGTACTTC	CASSLRGPTSGGGEQYF